The clone carrying this T cell receptor beta chain has ten or more counts. This sample was taken from a study of T cells in Graves' hyperthyroidism and ophthalmopathy. TCR beta CDR3 regions were amplified from RNA transcripts. First-round RT-PCR of the TCR CDR3 relied on the HTBI primer set. Each CDR3 protein gets one entry after TCRdb re-called the multiplex PCR reads with MiXCR. The sample holds about 52,000 distinct CDR3 sequences, less than 60% seen once. The CDR3 covers 11 residues. Germline-derived CDR1 and CDR2 are SGHVS and FQNEAQ. V lost 1 base, J lost 7 bases, and 4 bases lay in between. This TCR was recovered from a woman in her fifties or sixties with Graves' ophthalmopathy. The V gene is TRBV7-8, the J gene TRBJ2-5; D not resolved. The sequenced material came from blood. In nucleotides, the CDR3 is TGTGCCAGCAGCTTAGTGGGGACCCAGTACTTC. Amino acids: CASSLVGTQYF.